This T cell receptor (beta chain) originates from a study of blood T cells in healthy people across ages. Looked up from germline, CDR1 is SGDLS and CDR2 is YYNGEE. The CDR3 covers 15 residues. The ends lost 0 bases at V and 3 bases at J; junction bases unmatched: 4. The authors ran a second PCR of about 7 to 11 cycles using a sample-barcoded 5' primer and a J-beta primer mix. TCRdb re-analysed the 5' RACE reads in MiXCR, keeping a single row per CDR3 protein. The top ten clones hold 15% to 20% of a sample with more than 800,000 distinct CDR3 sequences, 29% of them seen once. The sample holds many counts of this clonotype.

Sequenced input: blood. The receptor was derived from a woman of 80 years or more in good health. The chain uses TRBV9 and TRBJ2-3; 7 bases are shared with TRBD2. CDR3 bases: TGTGCCAGCAGCGTAGTTGGGGGGGAAACAGATACGCAGTATTTT. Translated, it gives CASSVVGGETDTQYF. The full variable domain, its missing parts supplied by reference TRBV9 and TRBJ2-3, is DSGVTQTPKHLITATGQRVTLRCSPRSGDLSVYWYQQSLDQGLQFLIQYYNGEERAKGNILERFSAQQFPDLHSELNLSSLELGDSALYFCASSVVGGETDTQYFGPGTRLTVL.